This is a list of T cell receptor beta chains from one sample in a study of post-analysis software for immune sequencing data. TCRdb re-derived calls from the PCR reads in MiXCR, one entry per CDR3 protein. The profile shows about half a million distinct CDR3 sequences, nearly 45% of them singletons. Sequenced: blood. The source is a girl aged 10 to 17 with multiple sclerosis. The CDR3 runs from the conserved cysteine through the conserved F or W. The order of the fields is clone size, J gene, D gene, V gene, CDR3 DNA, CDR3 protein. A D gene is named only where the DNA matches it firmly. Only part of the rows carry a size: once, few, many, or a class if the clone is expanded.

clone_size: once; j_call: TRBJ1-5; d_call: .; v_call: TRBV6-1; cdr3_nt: TGTGCCAGCAGTGGGGAAGGATACAATCAGCCCCAGCATTTT; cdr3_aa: CASSGEGYNQPQHF
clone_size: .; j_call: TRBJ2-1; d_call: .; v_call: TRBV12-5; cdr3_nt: TGTGCTAGTGGTTTGGCCGGGACTGTCTACAATGAGCAGTTCTTC; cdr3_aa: CASGLAGTVYNEQFF
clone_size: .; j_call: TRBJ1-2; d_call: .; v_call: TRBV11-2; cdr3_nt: TGTGCCAGCAGCTTAGTTCGACAGGGCTACACCTTC; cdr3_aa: CASSLVRQGYTF
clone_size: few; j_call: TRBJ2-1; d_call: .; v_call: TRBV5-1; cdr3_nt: TGCGCCAGCAGCTTGGCCACGGCCCCTGGTGAGCAGTTCTTC; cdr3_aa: CASSLATAPGEQFF
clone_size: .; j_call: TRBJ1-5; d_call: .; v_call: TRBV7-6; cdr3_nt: TGTGCCAGCAGCTTGTCTACCGGTAGCAATCAGCCCCAGCATTTT; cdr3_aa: CASSLSTGSNQPQHF
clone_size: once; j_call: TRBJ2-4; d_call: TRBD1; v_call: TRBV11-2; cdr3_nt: TGTGCCAGCAGCTCCGACAGGGGATTGATAAACATTCAGTACTTC; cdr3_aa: CASSSDRGLINIQYF
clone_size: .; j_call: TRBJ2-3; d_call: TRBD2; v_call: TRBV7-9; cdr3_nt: TGTGCCAGCAGCTTTTCGGCCCTAGCGGGAACAGATACGCAGTATTTT; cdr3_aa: CASSFSALAGTDTQYF
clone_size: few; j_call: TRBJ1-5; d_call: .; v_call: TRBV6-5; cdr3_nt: TGTGCCAGCAGCCCCCCAGGGGCGAAACAGCCCCAGCATTTT; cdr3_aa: CASSPPGAKQPQHF
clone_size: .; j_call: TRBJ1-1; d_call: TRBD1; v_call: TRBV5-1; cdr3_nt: TGCGCCAGCAGCCCCTGGACAGGGCTGAACACTGAAGCTTTCTTT; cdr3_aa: CASSPWTGLNTEAFF
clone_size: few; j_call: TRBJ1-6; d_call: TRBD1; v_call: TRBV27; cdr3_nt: TGTGCCAGCAGTTGGGACAGGGTAGTCCTCCACTTT; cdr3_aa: CASSWDRVVLHF
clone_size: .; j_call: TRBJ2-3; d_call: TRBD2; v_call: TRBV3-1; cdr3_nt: TGTGCCAGCAGCCAAGTCTACGGACTAGCCGAAACAGATACGCAGTATTTT; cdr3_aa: CASSQVYGLAETDTQYF
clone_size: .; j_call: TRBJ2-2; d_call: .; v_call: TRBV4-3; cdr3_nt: TGCGCCAGCAGCCAAGTAAGAGGGTCCGACACCGGGGAGCTGTTTTTT; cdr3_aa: CASSQVRGSDTGELFF
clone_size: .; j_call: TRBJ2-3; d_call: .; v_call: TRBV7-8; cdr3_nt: TGTGCCAGCAGCTTAGATAGCTGGACTAAGAATACGCAGTATTTT; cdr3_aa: CASSLDSWTKNTQYF
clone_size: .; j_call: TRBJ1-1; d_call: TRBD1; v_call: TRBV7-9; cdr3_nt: TGTGCCAGCAGCTTCCTAACCTGGGACAGGCCGAACACTGAAGCTTTCTTT; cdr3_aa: CASSFLTWDRPNTEAFF
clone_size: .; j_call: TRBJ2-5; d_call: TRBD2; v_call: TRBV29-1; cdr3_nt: TGCAGCGTTGCCGGGATAGCGGGAGGGTTCCACCAAGAGACCCAGTACTTC; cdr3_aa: CSVAGIAGGFHQETQYF
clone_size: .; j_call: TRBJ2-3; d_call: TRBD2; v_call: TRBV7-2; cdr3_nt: TGTGCCAGCAGCTACGGGAGGCGGGAGTTCCCGTATTTT; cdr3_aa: CASSYGRREFPYF
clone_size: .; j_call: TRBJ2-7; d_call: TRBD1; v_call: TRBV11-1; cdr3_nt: TGTGCCAGCAGCCCAGACATTGACCGGACAGGGGCCTTCCACGAGCAGTACTTC; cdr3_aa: CASSPDIDRTGAFHEQYF
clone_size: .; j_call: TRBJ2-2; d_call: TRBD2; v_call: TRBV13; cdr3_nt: TGTGCCAGCAGCTTAGTGAGGATGGGTAGCGGGAGGAACAGCACCGGGGAGCTGTTTTTT; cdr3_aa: CASSLVRMGSGRNSTGELFF
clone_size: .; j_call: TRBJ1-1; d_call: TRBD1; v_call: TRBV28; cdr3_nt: TGTGCCAGCAGTTTAGAGCCGGGACAGGGGAGAAAGAACACTGAAGCTTTCTTT; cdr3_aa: CASSLEPGQGRKNTEAFF
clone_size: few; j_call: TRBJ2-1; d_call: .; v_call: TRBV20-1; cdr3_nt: TGCAGTGCAGCGAGGGGGTACGACAATGAGCAGTTCTTC; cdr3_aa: CSAARGYDNEQFF
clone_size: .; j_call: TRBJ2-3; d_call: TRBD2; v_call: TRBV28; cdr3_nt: TGTGCCAGCAGGCCTGGGGGCGGGAGGACTAGCACAGATACGCAGTATTTT; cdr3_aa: CASRPGGGRTSTDTQYF
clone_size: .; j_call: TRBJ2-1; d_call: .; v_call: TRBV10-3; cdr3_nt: TGTGCCATCAGTGAGACCATCCGTGGAAGAAGTTACAATGAGCAGTTCTTC; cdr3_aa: CAISETIRGRSYNEQFF
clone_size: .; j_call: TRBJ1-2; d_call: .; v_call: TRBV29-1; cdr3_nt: TGCAGCGTTGAAGAAGGGGCACACAGTGGATTCTATGGCTACACCTTC; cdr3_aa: CSVEEGAHSGFYGYTF
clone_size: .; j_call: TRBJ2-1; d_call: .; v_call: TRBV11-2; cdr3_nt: TGTGCCAGCAGCTTAGATTTTAGGACAGACAATGAGCAGTTCTTC; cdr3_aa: CASSLDFRTDNEQFF
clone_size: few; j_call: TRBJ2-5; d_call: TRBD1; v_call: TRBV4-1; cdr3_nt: TGCGCCAGCAGCCAAGATCCCGGACAGGGGAGGGAGTACTTC; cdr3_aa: CASSQDPGQGREYF
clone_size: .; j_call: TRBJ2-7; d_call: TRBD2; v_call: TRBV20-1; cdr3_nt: TGCAGTGCCTACGGACTAGCGGGAGGGCGGGAGTACTTC; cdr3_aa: CSAYGLAGGREYF
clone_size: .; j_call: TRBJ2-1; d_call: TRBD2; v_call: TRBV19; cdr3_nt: TGTGCCAGTAGTATCGAACTAGCGGGATTTAATGAGCAGTTCTTC; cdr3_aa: CASSIELAGFNEQFF
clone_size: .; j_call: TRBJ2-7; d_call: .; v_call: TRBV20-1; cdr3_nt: TGCAGTGCTAGCCTTGGGGCAGTAAAGGCCTACGAGCAGTACTTC; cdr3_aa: CSASLGAVKAYEQYF
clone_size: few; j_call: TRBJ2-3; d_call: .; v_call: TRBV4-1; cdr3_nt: TGCGCCAGCAGCCAAGACTACCTAAGCACAGATACGCAGTATTTT; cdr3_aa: CASSQDYLSTDTQYF
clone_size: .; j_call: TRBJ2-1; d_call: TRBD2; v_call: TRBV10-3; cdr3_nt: TGTGCCACAGCAGGGACTACCTACAATGAGCAGTTCTTC; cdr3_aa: CATAGTTYNEQFF
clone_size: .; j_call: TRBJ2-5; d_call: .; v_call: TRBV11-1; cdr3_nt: TGTGCCAGCAGCTTAGACTTTGGGGGTAGCGAGACCCAGTACTTC; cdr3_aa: CASSLDFGGSETQYF
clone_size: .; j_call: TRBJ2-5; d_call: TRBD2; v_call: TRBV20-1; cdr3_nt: TGCAGTGCTAGAGATCCGGGACTAGCGGGAATCCCCAAGTACCAAGAGACCCAGTACTTC; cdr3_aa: CSARDPGLAGIPKYQETQYF
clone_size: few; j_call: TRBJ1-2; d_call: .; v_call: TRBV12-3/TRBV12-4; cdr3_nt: TGTGCCAGCAGTTTAGCACCCTCAGAGTGGGCCTACACCTTC; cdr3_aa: CASSLAPSEWAYTF
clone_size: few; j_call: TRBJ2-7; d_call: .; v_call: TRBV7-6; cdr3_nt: TGTGCCAGCAGCTCGTACGGGGTACCAAACGAGCAGTACTTC; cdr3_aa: CASSSYGVPNEQYF
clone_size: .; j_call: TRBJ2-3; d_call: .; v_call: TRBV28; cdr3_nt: TGTGCCAGCAGACTTGGGGGGACGGGAGCTACGCAGTATTTT; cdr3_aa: CASRLGGTGATQYF
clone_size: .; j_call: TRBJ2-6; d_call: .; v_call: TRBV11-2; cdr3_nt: TGTGCCAGCAGATCGACGCTTGACGTAATAGGATCTGGGGCCAACGTCCTGACTTTC; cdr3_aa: CASRSTLDVIGSGANVLTF
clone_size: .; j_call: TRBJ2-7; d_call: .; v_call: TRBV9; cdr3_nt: TGTGCCAGCAGCGTAGCCCCAGGGACGGAATACGAGCAGTACTTC; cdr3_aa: CASSVAPGTEYEQYF
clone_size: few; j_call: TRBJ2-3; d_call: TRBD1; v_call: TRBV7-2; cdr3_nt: TGTGCCAGCAGTAAAATTATTACAGGGGGCGCAGATACGCAGTATTTT; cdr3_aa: CASSKIITGGADTQYF
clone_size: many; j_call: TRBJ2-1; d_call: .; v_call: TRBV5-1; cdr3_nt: TGCGCCAGCAGCTTGGCCCTTGACAATGAGCAGTTCTTC; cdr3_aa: CASSLALDNEQFF
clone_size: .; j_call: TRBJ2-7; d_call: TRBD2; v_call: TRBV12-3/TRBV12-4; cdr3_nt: TGTGCCAGCAGTTTTCAAGCGGGAGTTAGCACCTACGAGCAGTACTTC; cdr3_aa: CASSFQAGVSTYEQYF
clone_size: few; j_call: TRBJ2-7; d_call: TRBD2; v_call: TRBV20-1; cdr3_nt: TGCAGGATTGCTAGAGGGGGGATAGCGGGAGCCAAAAGCCCTTTCTACGAGCAGTACTTC; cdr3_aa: CRIARGGIAGAKSPFYEQYF
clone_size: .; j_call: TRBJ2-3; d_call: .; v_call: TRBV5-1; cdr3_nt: TGCGCCAGCAGCCCTCATATCGGCACAGATACGCAGTATTTT; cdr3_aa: CASSPHIGTDTQYF
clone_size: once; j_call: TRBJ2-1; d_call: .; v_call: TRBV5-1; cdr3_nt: TGCGCCAGCAGCGGGGGGACAGAGGAATACAATGAGCAGTTCTTC; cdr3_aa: CASSGGTEEYNEQFF
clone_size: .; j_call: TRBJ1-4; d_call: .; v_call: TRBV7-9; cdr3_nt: TGTGCCAGCAGCTTCGACAGGACAACTAATGAAAAACTGTTTTTT; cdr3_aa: CASSFDRTTNEKLFF